These 27 T cell receptor beta chains were sequenced from one sample in a study of cytomegalovirus exposure and HLA in healthy donors. Researchers ran the PCR with 60 Vbeta and 13 Jbeta primers. Data came from immunoSEQ multiplex PCR; TCRdb stores just in-frame clones and leaves some out. Among roughly 150,000 clones, 65% to 70% were seen once, and the ten largest hold over 9.5%. The sequencing input was PBMCs. Receptors were obtained from a man aged 25-40 years in good health and CMV-seropositive.

The V and J genes are TRBV4-1 and TRBJ2-1; 10 bases are shared with TRBD2. V was clipped by 1 base and J by 4 bases; unmatched bases: 4. Per the germline V gene, CDR1 is MGHRA and CDR2 is YSYEKL. The CDR3 length is 16 residues. The CDR3 DNA reads TGCGCCAGCAGCCAAGGAGGGACTAGCGAGTACAATGAGCAGTTCTTC. Protein: CASSQGGTSEYNEQFF.

There are a few counts of this clone. The CDR3 DNA follows: TGTGCCAGCAGTTTACTGGGCGGGGGGAGCTCCTACGAGCAGTACTTC. It encodes CASSLLGGGSSYEQYF. This sequence joins TRBV27 and TRBJ2-7, with 8 positions matching TRBD2. The V segment lost 2 bases and the J segment 0 bases; nucleotides outside the gene matches: 6. The CDR3 covers 16 residues. Looked up from germline, CDR1 is MNHEY and CDR2 is SMNVEV (reference sequence).

The chain links TRBV10-1 to TRBJ1-1; D might be TRBD1 (6 bases). There are 13 residues in the CDR3. The V gene's germline CDR1 is WNHNN and CDR2 SYGVQD (reference sequence). Trimming took off 5 bases at V and 8 bases at J, with 15 bases between the two ends. CDR3 in amino acids: CASSMTGPLEAFF. CDR3 sequence (DNA): TGCGCCAGCAGTATGACAGGCCCCCTGGAAGCTTTCTTT.

This rearrangement joins TRBV6-6 to TRBJ1-1, with 7 bases identical to TRBD1. The junction had 4 bases not matched to a gene; V was cut back by 6 bases and J by 6 bases. CDR3 length equals 12 residues. Germline CDR1 reads MNHNY; CDR2 reads SVGAGI (reference sequence). For the CDR3, the DNA is TGTGCCAGCAGCCTACAGGGGTCTGAAGCTTTCTTT. Translation: CASSLQGSEAFF.

The chain is built from TRBV5-6 and TRBJ1-4; D remains ambiguous. The CDR3 sequence is 16 residues long. V was trimmed by 2 bases and J by 2 bases, leaving 13 bases between them. Germline V CDR1 and CDR2: SGHDT, YYEEEE. CDR3 sequence reads: CASSLLSRGTNEKLFF. The DNA of the CDR3 is TGTGCCAGCAGCTTACTCAGCAGAGGCACTAATGAAAAACTGTTTTTT.

The chain carries TRBV29-1 and TRBJ1-3, with TRBD1 matching 7 bases. The CDR3 sequence is 13 residues long. Trimming cost V 5 bases and J 6 bases; bases outside gene matches: 7. Per the germline V gene, CDR1 is SQVTM and CDR2 is ANQGSEA. CDR3 amino acids: CSVQGVLSNTIYF. The CDR3 DNA reads as TGCAGCGTTCAGGGGGTTCTGTCAAACACCATATATTTT.

This clone was counted only a few times. The chain recombines TRBV19 with TRBJ2-7; 8 bases line up with TRBD2. Germline lookup yields CDR1 LNHDA and CDR2 SQIVND (reference sequence). The CDR3 spans 18 residues. The V gene end was trimmed by 1 base and the J gene end by 6 bases; junction bases not matched to a gene: 17. CDR3 residues: CASSIAIPGGPRLGEQYF. In DNA form, the CDR3 reads TGTGCCAGTAGTATAGCCATTCCGGGAGGGCCTCGATTGGGCGAGCAGTACTTC.

The chain couples TRBV7-8 to TRBJ2-7; TRBD2 matches 8 bases. The CDR3 loop spans 16 amino acids. With V trimmed by 5 bases and J by 0 bases, 9 bases remained unmatched. Germline CDR1 SGHVS, CDR2 FQNEAQ. CDR3 DNA: TGTGCCAGCAGCACGGCCACTAGCGGAGGCTCCTACGAGCAGTACTTC. It yields the protein CASSTATSGGSYEQYF.

This clone was observed a single time. The CDR3 nucleotides are TGTGCCAGCAGCAAAGAAAGTCAGGGAACTACTGGCGAGCAGTACTTC. This encodes CASSKESQGTTGEQYF. The V call is TRBV21-1, the J call TRBJ2-7; the table's D gene call, TRBD1, was not cross checked with the DNA. TRBV21-1 counts as a pseudogene. CDR3 length equals 16 residues.

The chain carries TRBV27 and TRBJ2-3; D might be TRBD1 (5 bases). This CDR3 has 12 amino acids. Germline V lookup: CDR1 MNHEY, CDR2 SMNVEV (reference sequence). Trimming stripped 3 bases from V and 8 bases from J, with 9 bases between. CDR3 region: CASSFGRGTQYF. The CDR3 region has the DNA TGTGCCAGCAGTTTCGGTAGGGGTACGCAGTATTTT.

This clone was observed a single time. This chain links TRBV11-2 with TRBJ2-6; tentatively, D is TRBD1 (6 bases). The V gene lost 3 bases and the J gene lost 3 bases, with 18 bases spanning the gap. The V gene's germline CDR1 is SGHAT and CDR2 FQNNGV. The CDR3 consists of 18 residues. The chain's CDR3 is CASSLIPQGPGGANVLTF. The CDR3, as DNA: TGTGCCAGCAGCTTGATTCCACAGGGCCCCGGTGGGGCCAACGTCCTGACTTTC.

This sequence joins TRBV19 and TRBJ2-7, with 8 bases lining up with TRBD2. This CDR3 is 13 amino acids long. The germline gives CDR1 LNHDA, CDR2 SQIVND (reference sequence). Germline trimming cut 5 bases from V and 6 bases from J; bases unmatched to any gene: 6. CDR3 nucleotides: TGTGCCAGTAGTGCGACCGGGACTAGCGAGCAGTACTTC. Encoded protein: CASSATGTSEQYF.

This clone has a handful of counts. The gene calls are TRBV6-1 and TRBJ2-2; the D is unclear. The V gene lost 10 bases and the J gene lost 4 bases, with 10 bases spanning the gap. This CDR3 has 12 amino acids. Germline loops: CDR1 MNHNS, CDR2 SASEGT. The CDR3 reads CATTLLTGELFF. The CDR3 DNA reads TGTGCCACCACCTTACTCACCGGGGAGCTGTTTTTT.

The rearrangement joins TRBV28 to TRBJ2-5; TRBD2 aligns across 8 bases. Per germline, CDR1 MDHEN and CDR2 SYDVKM. J was trimmed by 3 bases and V by 6 bases; bases with no gene match: 9. The CDR3 has 15 amino acids. The CDR3 protein is CASSMTIAGKETQYF. Written as DNA, the CDR3 is TGTGCCAGCAGCATGACCATAGCGGGAAAAGAGACCCAGTACTTC.

This chain links TRBV5-1 with TRBJ2-1; D uncertain. Trimming shortened V by 4 bases and J by 8 bases, and 16 bases separated the two germline ends. The germline CDR1 and CDR2 sequences are SGHRS and YFSETQ. The CDR3 sequence is 14 residues long. The CDR3 DNA reads as TGCGCCAGCAGCGCGCACTTGCGTTATGATGAGCAGTTCTTC. Its protein product is CASSAHLRYDEQFF.

The V gene is TRBV10-3, the J gene TRBJ2-3, with D maybe TRBD1 (5 bases). CDR1 is ENHRY, CDR2 SYGVKD, per germline. V lost 9 bases and J 4 bases, leaving 14 bases between the germline ends. The CDR3 is 13 residues long. CDR3 DNA: TGTGCCATTGGTAGGGGTGGTGCAGATACGCAGTATTTT. Translation gives CAIGRGGADTQYF.

Here the CDR3 DNA reads TGTGCCAGCGGGACCCAGGGGGTGGTCAAAAACATTCAGTACTTC. Its protein product is CASGTQGVVKNIQYF. The chain joins TRBV2 to TRBJ2-4; the match to TRBD1 covers 7 bases. Germline lookup yields CDR1 SNHLY and CDR2 FYNNEI. V was pared by 8 bases and J by 3 bases, with 10 bases of the junction left unmatched. The CDR3 is made up of 15 amino acids. The whole variable domain, remainder taken from reference TRBV2 and TRBJ2-4, is EPEVTQTPSHQVTQMGQEVILRCVPISNHLYFYWYRQILGQKVEFLVSFYNNEISEKSEIFDDQFSVERPDGSNFTLKIRSTKLEDSAMYFCASGTQGVVKNIQYFGAGTRLSVL.

V is TRBV2 and J is TRBJ1-5, with 8 bases identical to TRBD1. V shed 5 bases, J shed 0 bases, and the junction held 3 bases outside the gene matches. The germline gives CDR1 SNHLY, CDR2 FYNNEI. This CDR3 has 15 residues. The DNA for the CDR3 is TGTGCCAGCAGTTACAGGGGGAGTAGCAATCAGCCCCAGCATTTT. Its translation: CASSYRGSSNQPQHF.

This chain links TRBV5-6 with TRBJ1-1; the D is unclear. Trimming took off 0 bases at V and 2 bases at J, with 11 bases between the two ends. The CDR3 length is 15 residues. Germline V CDR1 and CDR2: SGHDT, YYEEEE. CDR3 residues: CASSLEEGLNTEAFF. CDR3 bases: TGTGCCAGCAGCTTGGAGGAGGGCCTAAACACTGAAGCTTTCTTT.

This sequence joins TRBV2 and TRBJ2-7; a weak D match, TRBD1 (5 bases). In germline, CDR1 is SNHLY, CDR2 FYNNEI. Trimming removed 6 bases from V and 2 bases from J, with 17 bases in between. The CDR3 has 15 residues. This CDR3 reads CASRLQAPTAYEQYF. CDR3 bases: TGTGCCAGCAGACTACAGGCCCCAACCGCCTACGAGCAGTACTTC.

The genes are TRBV2 and TRBJ2-3, with D possibly being TRBD2 (6 bases). The CDR3 runs 13 residues. Germline V gives CDR1 SNHLY, CDR2 FYNNEI. The ends were cut back, 7 bases at V and 6 bases at J, with 14 bases in the middle. The CDR3 region has the DNA TGTGCCAGCACCCGGGACTCAGCGGATACGCAGTATTTT. Its protein is CASTRDSADTQYF.

This clone came up once. The chain links TRBV9 to TRBJ2-2; D remains unclear. Trimming took 0 bases from V and 3 from J, leaving 12 bases between them. Germline V lookup: CDR1 SGDLS, CDR2 YYNGEE. This CDR3 has 16 amino acids. DNA for the CDR3: TGTGCCAGCAGCGTAGAGCCTACCGCTTACACCGGGGAGCTGTTTTTT. Its translation is CASSVEPTAYTGELFF. Filled out from reference TRBV9 and TRBJ2-2, the complete variable domain reads DSGVTQTPKHLITATGQRVTLRCSPRSGDLSVYWYQQSLDQGLQFLIQYYNGEERAKGNILERFSAQQFPDLHSELNLSSLELGDSALYFCASSVEPTAYTGELFFGEGSRLTVL.

This chain uses TRBV6-5 with TRBJ1-2; D not resolved. Trimming cost V 2 bases and J 2 bases, with 6 bases left between them. CDR1 is MNHEY and CDR2 is SVGAGI in the germline V gene. This CDR3 contains 13 residues. CDR3 amino acids: CASSYPGNYGYTF. The CDR3 nucleotides read TGTGCCAGCAGTTACCCGGGGAACTATGGCTACACCTTC.

V and J are TRBV7-2 and TRBJ2-7; no firm D call. V lost 5 bases and J lost 6, with 14 bases in between. In germline, CDR1 is SGHTA, CDR2 FQGNSA. The CDR3 runs 13 residues. The CDR3 bases are TGTGCCAGCAGCCAATATTCAGAAATCGAGCAGTACTTC. This gives the protein CASSQYSEIEQYF.

V and J are TRBV2 and TRBJ1-5; D is undetermined. Germline V CDR1 and CDR2: SNHLY, FYNNEI. There are 13 residues in the CDR3. The germline V and J ends were trimmed by 5 bases and 5 bases, with 10 bases remaining between them. CDR3 residues: CASSHASYQPQHF. In DNA, the CDR3 is TGTGCCAGCAGTCATGCCAGTTATCAGCCCCAGCATTTT.

In its sample, this clone was seen a few times. The chain joins TRBV14 to TRBJ2-7; 7 positions agree with TRBD1. The CDR3 runs 16 residues. Germline CDR1 is SGHDN and CDR2 is FVKESK. V was clipped by 2 bases and J by 2 bases; unmatched bases: 9. The CDR3 protein is CASSQTLFGQAYEQYF. The CDR3 bases are TGTGCCAGCAGCCAAACATTATTCGGACAGGCCTACGAGCAGTACTTC.

J is TRBJ2-2 and V is TRBV5-5, with a possible D match to TRBD1 (5 bases). Looked up from germline, CDR1 is SGHKS and CDR2 is YYEKEE (reference sequence). The CDR3 is made up of 12 amino acids. The V and J ends lost 2 bases and 10 bases respectively, with 9 bases between them. In DNA, the CDR3 is TGTGCCAGCAGCTTAGGCAGGGCGGAGCTGTTTTTT. It encodes CASSLGRAELFF.